This T cell receptor (beta chain) was profiled in a study of vaccination effects on CD4 cells after COVID-19. This clone was detected a few times. The antigen is unknown. Only in-frame clones appear in the TCRdb table, and some are missing; sequencing was by immunoSEQ multiplex PCR. The sample holds about 14,000 clones, roughly four fifths seen once. With the ViraFEST assay, the study expanded antigen-specific CD4+ T cells using viral peptide pools, then sequenced them. Subsequent to roughly 10 days of culture, CD4+ T cells were isolated. According to PCR results, the person was infected with SARS-CoV-2 between March and December 2020. All participants had two doses of either the BNT162b2 or mRNA-1273 vaccine. After about 2 million PBMC were placed in each well, they were cultured with approximately 10 IU/ml IL-2 and 8 to 10 ug/ml peptides. The V gene end was trimmed by 3 bases and the J gene end by 2 bases; junction bases not matched to a gene: 6. CDR3 length: 15 amino acids. Germline assignment: CDR1 SGHAT and CDR2 FQNNGV.

The chain employs TRBV11-2 and TRBJ2-5; 7 nucleotides line up with TRBD1. This receptor was obtained from a human donor who had a prior SARS-CoV-2 infection. The source material was CD4+ T cells from PBMCs cultured with HCoV-NL63 spike peptides, sampled after COVID-19 vaccination. CDR3 bases: TGTGCCAGCAGCTTGGACAGGAGCCTTCAAGAGACCCAGTACTTC. As protein: CASSLDRSLQETQYF.